This T cell receptor (beta chain) was documented in a study of blood T cell repertoires in COVID-19. Study-level background: Material from acute and convalescent COVID-19 was sourced from the United States, Italy and Spain. Sample material is recorded as cDNA or gDNA derived from T cells, B-cell-depleted T cells, or PBMCs.

As processed by the authors: Quantification of nucleated cells was approximated via reference gene primer amplification. Measured with immunoSEQ multiplex PCR; TCRdb has only the in-frame clones, and not every one. D and trimming come from the DNA, and the V and J calls and clone size come from that table. In the table there are 140,000 or so clones, 75% to 90% of which are singletons. The germline gives CDR1 MNHEY, CDR2 SVGEGT. The V and J ends lost 3 bases and 4 bases, in that order; junction bases with no gene match: 4. The CDR3 length is 14 residues. This clone was recorded a few times. V and J are TRBV6-2 or TRBV6-3 and TRBJ1-1; 8 positions agree with TRBD1. The receptor was isolated from a man aged 50 to 60 who had recovered from COVID-19. Input material: peripheral blood. This CDR3 reads CASSYRTGPTEAFF. The CDR3 nucleotides read TGTGCCAGCAGTTATCGGACAGGGCCCACTGAAGCTTTCTTT.